In its sample, the clone carrying this T cell receptor beta chain was seen once. Its antigen remains unidentified. Germline V lookup: CDR1 LGHNA, CDR2 YNFKEQ. J gave up 6 bases and V 1 base, and 25 bases lay outside the gene matches. The CDR3 is 21 residues long. The entry originates in a study of post-analysis software for immune sequencing data. Study-level information: The disease courses covered relapsing-remitting, secondary progressive and progressive-relapsing multiple sclerosis.

Prepared libraries of TCR beta cDNA carried unique molecular identifiers. TCRdb fed the PCR reads into MiXCR, producing one record per CDR3 protein. The sample includes under 900,000 distinct CDR3 sequences, roughly half of them seen just once. General observations from the study: Elevated frequency relative to controls characterized roughly five TRBV segments in patients, TRBV5-6, TRBV5-1 and TRBV20-1 among them.

This clonotype originated in a girl between 5 and 17 years old with multiple sclerosis. The V and J genes are TRBV4-2 and TRBJ1-2; 8 nucleotides agree with TRBD1. The sample consisted of blood. CDR3 bases: TGTGCCAGCAGCCAAGTCGGCCGAAGCCCAAAAGGACAGGGTGAGGGCGATGGCTACACCTTC. Translated: CASSQVGRSPKGQGEGDGYTF.